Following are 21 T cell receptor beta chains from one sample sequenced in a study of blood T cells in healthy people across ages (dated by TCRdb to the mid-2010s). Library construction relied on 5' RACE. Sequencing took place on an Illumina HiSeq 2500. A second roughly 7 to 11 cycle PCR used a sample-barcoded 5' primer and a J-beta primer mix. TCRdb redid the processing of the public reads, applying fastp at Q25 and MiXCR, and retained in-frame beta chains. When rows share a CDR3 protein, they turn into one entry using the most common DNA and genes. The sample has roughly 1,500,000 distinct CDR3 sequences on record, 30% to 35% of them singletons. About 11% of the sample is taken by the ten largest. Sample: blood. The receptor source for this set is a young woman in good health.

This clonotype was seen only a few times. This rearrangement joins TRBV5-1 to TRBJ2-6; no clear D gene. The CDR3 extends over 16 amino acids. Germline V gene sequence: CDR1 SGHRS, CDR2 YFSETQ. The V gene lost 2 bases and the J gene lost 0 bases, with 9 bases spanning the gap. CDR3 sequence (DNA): TGCGCCAGCAGCTTCATATCAGGCTCTGGGGCCAACGTCCTGACTTTC. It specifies CASSFISGSGANVLTF.

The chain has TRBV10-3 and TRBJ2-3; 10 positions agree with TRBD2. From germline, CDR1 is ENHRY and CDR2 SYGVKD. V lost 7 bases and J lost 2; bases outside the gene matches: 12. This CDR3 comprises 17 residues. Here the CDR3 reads CAITESTSGIITDTQYF. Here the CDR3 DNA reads TGTGCCATCACCGAGAGCACTAGCGGGATTATCACAGATACGCAGTATTTT.

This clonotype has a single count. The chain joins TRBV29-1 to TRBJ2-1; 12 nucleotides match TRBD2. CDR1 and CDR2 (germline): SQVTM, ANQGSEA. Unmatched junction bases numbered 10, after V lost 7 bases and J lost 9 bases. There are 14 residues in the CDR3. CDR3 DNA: TGCAGCGGCCGACTAGCGGGAGTCGAAGGTGAGCAGTTCTTC. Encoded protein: CSGRLAGVEGEQFF.

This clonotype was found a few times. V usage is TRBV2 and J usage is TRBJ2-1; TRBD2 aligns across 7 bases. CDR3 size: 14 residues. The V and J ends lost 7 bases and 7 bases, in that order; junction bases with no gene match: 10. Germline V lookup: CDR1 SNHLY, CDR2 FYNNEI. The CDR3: CASTRGTSANEQFF. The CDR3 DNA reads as TGTGCCAGCACCCGAGGTACTAGCGCGAATGAGCAGTTCTTC.

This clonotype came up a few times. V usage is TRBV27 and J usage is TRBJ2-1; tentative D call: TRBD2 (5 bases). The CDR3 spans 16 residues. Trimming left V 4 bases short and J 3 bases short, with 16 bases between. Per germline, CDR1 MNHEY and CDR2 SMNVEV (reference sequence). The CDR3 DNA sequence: TGTGCCAGCAGTTCCCCTGCAGGACTGAGCTACAATGAGCAGTTCTTC. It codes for CASSSPAGLSYNEQFF.

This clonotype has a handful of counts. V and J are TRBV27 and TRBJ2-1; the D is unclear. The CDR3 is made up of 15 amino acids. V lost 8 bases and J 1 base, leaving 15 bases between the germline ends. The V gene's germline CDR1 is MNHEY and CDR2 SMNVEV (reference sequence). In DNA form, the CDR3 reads TGTGCCAGCCGAATCGGTAGCAGTTCCTACAATGAGCAGTTCTTC. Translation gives CASRIGSSSYNEQFF.

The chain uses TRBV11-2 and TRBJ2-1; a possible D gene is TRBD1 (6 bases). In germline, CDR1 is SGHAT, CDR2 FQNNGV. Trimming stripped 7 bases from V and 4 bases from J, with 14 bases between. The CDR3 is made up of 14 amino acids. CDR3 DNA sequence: TGTGCCAGCACCAGTCAGGGGCGATACAATGAGCAGTTCTTC. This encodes CASTSQGRYNEQFF.

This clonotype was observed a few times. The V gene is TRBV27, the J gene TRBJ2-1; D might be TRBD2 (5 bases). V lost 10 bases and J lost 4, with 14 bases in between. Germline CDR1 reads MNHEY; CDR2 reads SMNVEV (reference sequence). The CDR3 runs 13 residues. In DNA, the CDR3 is TGTGCCACCGGGATCGACAATTACAATGAGCAGTTCTTC. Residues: CATGIDNYNEQFF.

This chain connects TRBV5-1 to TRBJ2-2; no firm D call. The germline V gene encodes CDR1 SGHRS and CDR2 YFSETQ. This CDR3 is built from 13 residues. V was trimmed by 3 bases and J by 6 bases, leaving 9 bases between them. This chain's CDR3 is CASSSLKSGELFF. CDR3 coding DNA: TGCGCCAGCAGCTCCTTGAAGTCCGGGGAGCTGTTTTTT.

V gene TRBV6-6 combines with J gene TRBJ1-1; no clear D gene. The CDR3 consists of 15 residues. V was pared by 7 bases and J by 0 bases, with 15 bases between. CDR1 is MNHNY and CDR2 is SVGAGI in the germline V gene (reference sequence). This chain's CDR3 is CASTDQEGLNTEAFF. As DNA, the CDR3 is TGTGCCAGCACCGATCAGGAGGGATTGAACACTGAAGCTTTCTTT.

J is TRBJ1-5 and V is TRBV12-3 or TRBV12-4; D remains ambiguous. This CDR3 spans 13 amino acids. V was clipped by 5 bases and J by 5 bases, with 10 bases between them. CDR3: CASSLTRYQPQHF. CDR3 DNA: TGTGCCAGCAGTCTGACTCGATATCAGCCCCAGCATTTT.

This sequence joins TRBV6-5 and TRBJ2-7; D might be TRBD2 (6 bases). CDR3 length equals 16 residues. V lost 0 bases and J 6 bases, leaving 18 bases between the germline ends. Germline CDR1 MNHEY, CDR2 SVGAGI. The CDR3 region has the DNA TGTGCCAGCAGTTACTCGACGGGACTCTTGCTAGGCGAGCAGTACTTC. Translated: CASSYSTGLLLGEQYF.

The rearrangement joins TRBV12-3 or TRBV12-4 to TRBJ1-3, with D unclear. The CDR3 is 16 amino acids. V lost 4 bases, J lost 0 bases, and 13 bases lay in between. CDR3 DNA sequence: TGTGCCAGCAGTTCCCTCGGCGCCTCCTCTGGAAACACCATATATTTT. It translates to CASSSLGASSGNTIYF.

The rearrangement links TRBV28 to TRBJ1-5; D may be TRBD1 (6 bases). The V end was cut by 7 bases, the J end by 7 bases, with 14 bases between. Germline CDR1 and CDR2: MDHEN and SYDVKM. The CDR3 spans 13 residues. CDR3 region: CASKRGREQPQHF. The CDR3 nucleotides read TGTGCCAGCAAAAGGGGGAGAGAGCAGCCCCAGCATTTT.

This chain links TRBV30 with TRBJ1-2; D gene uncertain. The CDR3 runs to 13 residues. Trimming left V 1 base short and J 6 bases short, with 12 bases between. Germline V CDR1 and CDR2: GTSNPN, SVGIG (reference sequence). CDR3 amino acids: CAWSARGSDGYTF. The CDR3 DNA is TGTGCCTGGAGTGCACGGGGAAGCGATGGCTACACCTTC.

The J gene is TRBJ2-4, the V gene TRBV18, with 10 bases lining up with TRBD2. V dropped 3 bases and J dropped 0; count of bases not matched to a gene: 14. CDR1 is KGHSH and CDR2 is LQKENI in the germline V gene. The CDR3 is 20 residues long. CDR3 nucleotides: TGTGCCAGCTCACCCAAATCCTGGACTAGCGGACCCTTAGCCAAAAACATTCAGTACTTC. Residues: CASSPKSWTSGPLAKNIQYF. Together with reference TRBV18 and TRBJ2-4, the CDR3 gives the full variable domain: NAGVMQNPRHLVRRRGQEARLRCSPMKGHSHVYWYRQLPEEGLKFMVYLQKENIIDESGMPKERFSAEFPKEGPSILRIQQVVRGDSAAYFCASSPKSWTSGPLAKNIQYFGAGTRLSVL.

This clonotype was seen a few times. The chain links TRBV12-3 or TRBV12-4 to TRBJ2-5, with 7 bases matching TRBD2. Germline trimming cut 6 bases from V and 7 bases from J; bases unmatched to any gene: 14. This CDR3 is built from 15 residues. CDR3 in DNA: TGTGCCAGCAGCCCCGGCGGGAGCCCGGGGGGGACCCAGTACTTC. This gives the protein CASSPGGSPGGTQYF.

As DNA, the CDR3 is TGCAGTGCAAGTAGACTAGGCCCCGGAGAGACCCAGTACTTC. Residues: CSASRLGPGETQYF. The rearrangement uses TRBV20-1 and TRBJ2-5; D might be TRBD2 (6 bases). The V and J ends lost 6 bases and 4 bases respectively, with 18 bases between them. The CDR3 sequence is 14 residues long. CDR1 and CDR2 from the germline V gene are DFQATT and SNEGSKA (reference sequence).

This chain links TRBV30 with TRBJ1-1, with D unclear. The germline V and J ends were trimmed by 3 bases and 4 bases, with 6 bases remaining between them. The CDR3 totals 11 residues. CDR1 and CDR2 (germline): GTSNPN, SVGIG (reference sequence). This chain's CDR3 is CAWSPGTEAFF. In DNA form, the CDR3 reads TGTGCCTGGAGCCCGGGCACTGAAGCTTTCTTT.

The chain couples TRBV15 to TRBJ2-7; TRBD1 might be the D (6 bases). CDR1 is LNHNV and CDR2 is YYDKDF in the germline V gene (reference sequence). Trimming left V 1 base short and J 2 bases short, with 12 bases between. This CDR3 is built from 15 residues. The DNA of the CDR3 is TGTGCCACCAGCAGAGGTTTCCCAGGGGCCTACGAGCAGTACTTC. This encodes CATSRGFPGAYEQYF.

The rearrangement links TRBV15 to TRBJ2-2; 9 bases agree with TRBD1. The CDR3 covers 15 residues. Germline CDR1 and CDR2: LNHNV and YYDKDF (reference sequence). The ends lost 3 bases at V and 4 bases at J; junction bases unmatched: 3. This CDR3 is CATSRGTGTTGELFF. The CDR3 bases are TGTGCCACCAGCAGGGGGACAGGGACCACCGGGGAGCTGTTTTTT.